This T cell receptor beta chain was sequenced for a study of response to subunit inactivated influenza vaccine. CDR3 length equals 13 residues. Germline CDR1 DFQATT, CDR2 SNEGSKA (reference sequence). Trimming took 4 bases from V and 2 from J, leaving 11 bases between them. This clonotype has a handful of counts. A single record per CDR3 protein comes from TCRdb applying MiXCR to the RT-PCR reads. Of 500,000 to 550,000 distinct CDR3 sequences listed, under 30% are singletons. The same sample was also studied in work on T cells expressing NK-cell markers. That investigation notes: 5'RACE template switching with UMIs generated TCR beta cDNA. A few of the donors also had these clonotypes leading their CD3+CD56-NKG2C+ fraction.

The genes are TRBV20-1 and TRBJ2-5; maybe TRBD1 (5 bases). The sequence was collected from a man in his forties or fifties who received an inactivated influenza vaccine. This sample comprised CD4+ T cells sorted from PBMCs, obtained roughly 13 days after vaccination. For the CDR3, the DNA is TGCAGTGCTAACTGGGGCCAACAAGAGACCCAGTACTTC. Its translation: CSANWGQQETQYF.